This T cell receptor (beta chain) comes out of a study of graft-versus-host responses after intestinal transplantation. Germline V gene sequence: CDR1 LNHDA, CDR2 SQIVND (reference sequence). Trimming shortened V by 7 bases and J by 8 bases, and 11 bases separated the two germline ends. CDR3 size: 11 residues. This table comes from immunoSEQ multiplex PCR, and its TCRdb copy is limited to in-frame clones, with some not included. The top ten hold around 0.76% of the sample, which has 90,000 to 120,000 clones, roughly 89% seen once. A word on this clone: Its antigen is still unknown.

This sequence originates from a human donor who was the organ donor for an intestinal transplant. Here the sequenced sample was unstimulated CD4+ T cells sorted from spleen or lymph node cells, taken before transplant. The chain carries TRBV19 and TRBJ1-2; D uncertain. CDR3 loop: CASTKGGGYTF. In DNA form, the CDR3 reads TGTGCCAGTACCAAAGGTGGAGGCTACACCTTC.